This is a list of T cell receptor beta chains from one sample in a study of T cell changes during pregnancy in multiple sclerosis. The method was immunoSEQ multiplex PCR; TCRdb's version includes in-frame clones alone and lacks a portion of them. The sample consists of some 63,000 clones, 91% of them appearing once. The specimen comprised peripheral blood, sampled before pregnancy. The receptors were sampled from a female donor with multiple sclerosis, enrolled in a pregnancy study. Both conserved end residues are part of each CDR3. Each record gives: J gene, clone size, V gene, D gene, CDR3 DNA, CDR3 protein. D genes are given only for firm matches. Some rows have no size entry. The others give once, few or many, or a class for an expanded clone.

J: TRBJ1-5
size: NA
V: TRBV9
D: NA
DNA: TGTGCCAGCGAAAAGGAGACAGTTTATAGCAATCAGCCCCAGCATTTT
CDR3: CASEKETVYSNQPQHF

J: TRBJ1-5
size: NA
V: TRBV6-6
D: NA
DNA: TGTGCCAGCAGTCGGGGGGAGGATCAGCCCCAGCATTTT
CDR3: CASSRGEDQPQHF

J: TRBJ1-5
size: NA
V: TRBV4-2
D: NA
DNA: TGTGCCAGCAGCCAAGATGGGGGGAGCAATCAGCCCCAGCATTTT
CDR3: CASSQDGGSNQPQHF

J: TRBJ2-3
size: few
V: TRBV6-6
D: NA
DNA: TGTGCCAGCAGTTACTCGGAACAGGGCACGACAGATACGCAGTATTTT
CDR3: CASSYSEQGTTDTQYF

J: TRBJ1-2
size: NA
V: TRBV7-9
D: NA
DNA: TGTGCCAGCAGCCGGACTTGGGGCTACACCTTC
CDR3: CASSRTWGYTF

J: TRBJ1-1
size: NA
V: TRBV9
D: NA
DNA: TGTGCCAGCAGCGTCCAGGGGAACACTGAAGCTTTCTTT
CDR3: CASSVQGNTEAFF

J: TRBJ2-7
size: NA
V: TRBV18
D: NA
DNA: TGTGCCAGCTCGTCGCTCGGGGAGCAGTACTTC
CDR3: CASSSLGEQYF

J: TRBJ2-2
size: NA
V: TRBV6-1
D: TRBD1
DNA: TGTGTCACTGGGGACAGTTACACCGGGGAGCTGTTTTTT
CDR3: CVTGDSYTGELFF

J: TRBJ2-2
size: NA
V: TRBV7-8
D: NA
DNA: TGTGCCAGCAGCTTAGTTCACCTCCGGGTCCCCGGGGAGCTGTTTTTT
CDR3: CASSLVHLRVPGELFF

J: TRBJ2-1
size: NA
V: TRBV7-2
D: TRBD2
DNA: TGTGCCAGCAGCTCGTTAGCGGGGGGCCTTTACAATGAGCAGTTCTTC
CDR3: CASSSLAGGLYNEQFF

J: TRBJ2-7
size: once
V: TRBV6-5
D: TRBD1
DNA: TGTGCCAGCAGTTACTCCGTCGGGACAGGGTCATACGAGCAGTACTTC
CDR3: CASSYSVGTGSYEQYF